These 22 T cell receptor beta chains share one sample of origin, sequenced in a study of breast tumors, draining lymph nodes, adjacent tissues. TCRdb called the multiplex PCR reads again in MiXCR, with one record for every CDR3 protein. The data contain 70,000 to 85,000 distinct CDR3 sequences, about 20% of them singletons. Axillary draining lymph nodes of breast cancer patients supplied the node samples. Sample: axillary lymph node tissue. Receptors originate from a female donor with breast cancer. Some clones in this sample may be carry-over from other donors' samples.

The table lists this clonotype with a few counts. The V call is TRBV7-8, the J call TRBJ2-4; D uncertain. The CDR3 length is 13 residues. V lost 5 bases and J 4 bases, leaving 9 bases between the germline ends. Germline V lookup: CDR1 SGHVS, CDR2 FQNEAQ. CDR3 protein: CASSPGEKNIQYF. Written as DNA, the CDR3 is TGTGCCAGCAGCCCCGGAGAAAAAAACATTCAGTACTTC.

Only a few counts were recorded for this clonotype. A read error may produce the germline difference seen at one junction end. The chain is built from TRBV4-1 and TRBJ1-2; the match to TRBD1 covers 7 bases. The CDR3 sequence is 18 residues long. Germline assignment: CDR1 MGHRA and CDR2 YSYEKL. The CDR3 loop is CAGSQLHTGATLLYGYTF. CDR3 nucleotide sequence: TGCGCCGGCAGCCAATTACATACAGGGGCGACACTCCTCTATGGCTACACCTTC.

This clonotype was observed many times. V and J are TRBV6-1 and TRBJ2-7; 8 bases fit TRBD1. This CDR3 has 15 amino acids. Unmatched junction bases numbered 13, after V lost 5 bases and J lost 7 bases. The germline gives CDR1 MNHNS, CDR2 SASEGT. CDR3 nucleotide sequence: TGTGCCAGCAGTACATACGGGACAGGTGCTTGGGAGCAGTACTTC. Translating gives CASSTYGTGAWEQYF.

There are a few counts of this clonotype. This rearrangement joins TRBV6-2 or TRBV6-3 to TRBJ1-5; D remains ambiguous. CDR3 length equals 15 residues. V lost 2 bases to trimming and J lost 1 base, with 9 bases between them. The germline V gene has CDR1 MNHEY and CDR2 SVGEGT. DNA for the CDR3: TGTGCCAGCAGTTACGTGGGGTTGAGCAATCAGCCCCAGCATTTT. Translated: CASSYVGLSNQPQHF.

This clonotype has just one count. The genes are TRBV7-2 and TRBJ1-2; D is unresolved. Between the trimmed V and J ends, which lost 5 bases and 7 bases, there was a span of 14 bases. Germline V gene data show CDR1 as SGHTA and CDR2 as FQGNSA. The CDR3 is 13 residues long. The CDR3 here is CASSPDLMGGYTF. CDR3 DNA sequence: TGTGCCAGCAGCCCGGACCTGATGGGTGGCTACACCTTC.

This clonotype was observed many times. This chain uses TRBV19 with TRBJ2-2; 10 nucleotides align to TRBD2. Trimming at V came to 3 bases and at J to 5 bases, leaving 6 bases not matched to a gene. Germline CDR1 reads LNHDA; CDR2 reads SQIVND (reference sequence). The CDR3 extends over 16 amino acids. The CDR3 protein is CASSMGASGRTGELFF. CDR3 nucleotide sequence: TGTGCCAGTAGTATGGGGGCTAGCGGGAGAACCGGGGAGCTGTTTTTT.

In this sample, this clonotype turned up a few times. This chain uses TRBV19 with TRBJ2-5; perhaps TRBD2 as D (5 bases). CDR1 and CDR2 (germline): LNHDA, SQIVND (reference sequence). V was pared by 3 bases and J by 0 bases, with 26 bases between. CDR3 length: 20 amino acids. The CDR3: CASSIFIRDRMSPYQETQYF. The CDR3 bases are TGTGCCAGTAGTATTTTTATTCGGGATCGAATGTCCCCGTACCAAGAGACCCAGTACTTC.

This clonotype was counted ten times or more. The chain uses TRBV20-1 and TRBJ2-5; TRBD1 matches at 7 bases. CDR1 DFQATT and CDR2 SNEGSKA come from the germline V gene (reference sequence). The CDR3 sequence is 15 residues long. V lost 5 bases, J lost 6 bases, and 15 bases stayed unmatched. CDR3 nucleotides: TGCAGTGCTTTACTACAGGGGCCGGCCGCAAAGACCCAGTACTTC. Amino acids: CSALLQGPAAKTQYF.

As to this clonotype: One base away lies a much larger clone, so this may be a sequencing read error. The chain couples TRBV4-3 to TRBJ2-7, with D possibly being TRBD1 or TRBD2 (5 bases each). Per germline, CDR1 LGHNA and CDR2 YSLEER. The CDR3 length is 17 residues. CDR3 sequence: CANSQDWIRGRSYEQYF. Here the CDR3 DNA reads TGCGCCAACAGCCAAGATTGGATCCGGGGCCGCTCCTACGAGCAGTACTTC.

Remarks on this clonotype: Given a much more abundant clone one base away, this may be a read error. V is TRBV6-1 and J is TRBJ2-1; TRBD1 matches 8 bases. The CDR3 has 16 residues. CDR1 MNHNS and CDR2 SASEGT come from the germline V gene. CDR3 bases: TGTGCCAGCAGTGAACCGTGGGACAGGAACTACAATGAGCCGTTCTTC. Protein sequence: CASSEPWDRNYNEPFF.

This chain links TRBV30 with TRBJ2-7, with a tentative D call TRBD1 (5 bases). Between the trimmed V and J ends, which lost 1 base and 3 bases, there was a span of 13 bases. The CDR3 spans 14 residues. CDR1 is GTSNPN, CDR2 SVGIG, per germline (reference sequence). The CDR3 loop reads CAWSGQGQYYEQYF. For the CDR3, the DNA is TGTGCCTGGAGTGGGCAGGGTCAATACTACGAGCAGTACTTC.

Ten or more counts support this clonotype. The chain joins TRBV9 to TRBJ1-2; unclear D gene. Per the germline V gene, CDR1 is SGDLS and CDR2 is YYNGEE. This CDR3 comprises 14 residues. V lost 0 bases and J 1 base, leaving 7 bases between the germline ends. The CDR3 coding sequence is TGTGCCAGCAGCGTAGGGGTCGTTAACTATGGCTACACCTTC. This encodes CASSVGVVNYGYTF.

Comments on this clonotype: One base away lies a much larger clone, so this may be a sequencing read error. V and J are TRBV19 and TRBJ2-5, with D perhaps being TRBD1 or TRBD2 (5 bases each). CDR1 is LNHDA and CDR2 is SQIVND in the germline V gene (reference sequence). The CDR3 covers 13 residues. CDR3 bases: TGTGCCGGTAGCGAGGGGCGGATGGAGACCCAGTACTTC. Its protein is CAGSEGRMETQYF.

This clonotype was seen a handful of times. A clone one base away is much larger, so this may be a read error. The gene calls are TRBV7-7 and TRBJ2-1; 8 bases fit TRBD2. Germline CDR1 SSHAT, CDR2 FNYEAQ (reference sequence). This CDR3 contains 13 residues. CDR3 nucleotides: TGTGCTGGCAGCGAGGGACTAGGGCTTCAGCAGTTCTTC. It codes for CAGSEGLGLQQFF.

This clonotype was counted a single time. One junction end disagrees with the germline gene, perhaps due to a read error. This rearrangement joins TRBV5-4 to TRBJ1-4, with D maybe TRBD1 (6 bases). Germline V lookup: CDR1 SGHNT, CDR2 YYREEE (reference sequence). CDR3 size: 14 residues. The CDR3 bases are TGTGCCAGCGGCTTGGCGGGACATCCTGAAAAACTGTTTTTT. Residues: CASGLAGHPEKLFF.

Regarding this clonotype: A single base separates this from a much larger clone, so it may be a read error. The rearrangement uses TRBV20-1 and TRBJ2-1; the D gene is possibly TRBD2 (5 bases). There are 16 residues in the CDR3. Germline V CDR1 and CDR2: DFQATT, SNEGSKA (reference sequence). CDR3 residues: CSGLSRGGSAYNEQSF. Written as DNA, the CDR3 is TGCAGTGGGCTAAGCCGGGGTGGTTCCGCTTACAATGAGCAGTCCTTC.

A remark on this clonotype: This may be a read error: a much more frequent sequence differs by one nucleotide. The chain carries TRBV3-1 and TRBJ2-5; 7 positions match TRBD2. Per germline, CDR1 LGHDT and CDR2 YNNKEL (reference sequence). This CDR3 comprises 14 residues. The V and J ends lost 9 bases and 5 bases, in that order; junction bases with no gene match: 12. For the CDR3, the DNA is TGTGCCAGTGGGTCTAGCGGAGGAGAGGAGACCCAGTACTTC. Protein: CASGSSGGEETQYF.

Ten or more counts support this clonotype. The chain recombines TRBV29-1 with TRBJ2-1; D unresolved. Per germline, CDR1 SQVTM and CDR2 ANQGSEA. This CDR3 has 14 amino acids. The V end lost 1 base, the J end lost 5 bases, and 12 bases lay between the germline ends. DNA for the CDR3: TGCAGCGTTGAAGGGATATCCAACAACAATGAGCAGTTCTTC. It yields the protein CSVEGISNNNEQFF.

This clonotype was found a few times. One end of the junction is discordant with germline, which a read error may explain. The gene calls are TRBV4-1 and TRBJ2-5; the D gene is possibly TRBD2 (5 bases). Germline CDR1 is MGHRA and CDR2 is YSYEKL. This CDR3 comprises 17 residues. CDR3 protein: CASSLRGQLSGEEAQYF. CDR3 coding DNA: TGCGCCAGCAGCCTGAGAGGCCAACTAAGCGGCGAAGAGGCCCAGTACTTC.

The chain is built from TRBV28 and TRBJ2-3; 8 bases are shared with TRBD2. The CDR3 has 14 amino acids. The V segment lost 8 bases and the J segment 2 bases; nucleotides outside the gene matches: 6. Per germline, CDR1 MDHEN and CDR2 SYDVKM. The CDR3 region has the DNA TGTGCCAGCCAGGTAGCGGGATACACAGATACGCAGTATTTT. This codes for CASQVAGYTDTQYF.

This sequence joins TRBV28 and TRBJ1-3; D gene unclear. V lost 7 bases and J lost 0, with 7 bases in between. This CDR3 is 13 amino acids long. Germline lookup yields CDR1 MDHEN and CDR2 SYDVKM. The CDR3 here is CASTWDSGNTIYF. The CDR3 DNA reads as TGTGCCAGCACGTGGGACTCTGGAAACACCATATATTTT.

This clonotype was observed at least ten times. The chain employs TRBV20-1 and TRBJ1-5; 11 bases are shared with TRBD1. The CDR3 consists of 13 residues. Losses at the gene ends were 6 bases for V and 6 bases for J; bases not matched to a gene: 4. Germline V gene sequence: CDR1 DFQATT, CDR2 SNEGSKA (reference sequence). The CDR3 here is CSAEGQGVQPQHF. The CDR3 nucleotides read TGCAGTGCCGAGGGACAGGGGGTTCAGCCCCAGCATTTT.